The 3 T cell receptor beta chains below were found in one sample sequenced in a study of T cells expressing NK-cell markers. TCRdb reprocessed the 5' RACE reads; each CDR3 protein has one entry and no DNA is given. The sample data list some 500,000 distinct CDR3 sequences. What was sequenced was blood T cells: a sorted CD56 or NKG2C T cell subset, CD4+ or CD8+ T cells, or bulk PBMC T cells (not recorded which). Receptor source: a woman aged 50 to 65 in good health.

The chain has TRBV14 and TRBJ2-2; TCRdb gives TRBD2 as the D gene, but with no DNA this cannot be confirmed. This CDR3 region has 20 residues. CDR1 is SGHDN, CDR2 FVKESK, per germline. This CDR3 is CASSQTAAFMGGSGTGELFF. The complete variable domain, with remaining parts taken from reference TRBV14 and TRBJ2-2, reads EAGVTQFPSHSVIEKGQTVTLRCDPISGHDNLYWYRRVMGKEIKFLLHFVKESKQDESGMPNNRFLAERTGGTYSTLKVQPAELEDSGVYFCASSQTAAFMGGSGTGELFFGEGSRLTVL.

This chain connects TRBV25-1 to TRBJ2-1; TCRdb picks TRBD2, but there is no DNA to check that call. The germline V gene has CDR1 MGHDK and CDR2 SYGVNS. This CDR3 region has 13 residues. Here the CDR3 reads CASRGLAGGPLFF.

The chain has TRBV5-4 and TRBJ2-3. The CDR3 runs to 12 residues. The V gene's germline CDR1 is SGHNT and CDR2 YYREEE (reference sequence). The chain's CDR3 is CASSFKENTQYF.